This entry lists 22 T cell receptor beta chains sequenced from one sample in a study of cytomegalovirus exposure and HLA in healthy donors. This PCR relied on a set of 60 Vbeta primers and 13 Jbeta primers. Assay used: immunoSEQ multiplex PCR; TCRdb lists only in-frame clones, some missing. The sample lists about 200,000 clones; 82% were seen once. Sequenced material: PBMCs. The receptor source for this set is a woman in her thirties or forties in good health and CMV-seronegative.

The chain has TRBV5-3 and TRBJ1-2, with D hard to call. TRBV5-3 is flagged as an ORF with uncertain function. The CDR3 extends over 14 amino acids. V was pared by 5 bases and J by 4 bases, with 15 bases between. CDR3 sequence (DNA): TGTGCCAGAAGACCTCACTCCGGAGTCTATGGCTACACCTTC. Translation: CARRPHSGVYGYTF.

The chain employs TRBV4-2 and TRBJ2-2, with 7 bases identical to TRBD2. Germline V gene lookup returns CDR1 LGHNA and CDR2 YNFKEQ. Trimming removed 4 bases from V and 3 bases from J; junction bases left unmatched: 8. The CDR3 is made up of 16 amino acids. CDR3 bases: TGTGCCAGCAGCCCAGGGACTATCATGGACACCGGGGAGCTGTTTTTT. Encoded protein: CASSPGTIMDTGELFF.

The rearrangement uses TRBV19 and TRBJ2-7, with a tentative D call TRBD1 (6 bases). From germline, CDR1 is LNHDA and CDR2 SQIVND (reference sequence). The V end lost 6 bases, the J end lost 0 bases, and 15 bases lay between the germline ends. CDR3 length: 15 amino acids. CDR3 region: CASSLTGTPSYEQYF. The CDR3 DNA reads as TGTGCCAGTAGCCTCACCGGGACACCCTCCTACGAGCAGTACTTC. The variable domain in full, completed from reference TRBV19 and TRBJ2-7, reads DGGITQSPKYLFRKEGQNVTLSCEQNLNHDAMYWYRQDPGQGLRLIYYSQIVNDFQKGDIAEGYSVSREKKESFPLTVTSAQKNPTAFYLCASSLTGTPSYEQYFGPGTRLTVT.

In DNA form, the CDR3 reads TGTGCCAGCCAGTGGTCGGCAGGGAGGGCGAACACTGAAGCTTTCTTT. Translating gives CASQWSAGRANTEAFF. The V call is TRBV19, the J call TRBJ1-1; TRBD1 is a possible D gene (5 bases). Germline V gene sequence: CDR1 LNHDA, CDR2 SQIVND (reference sequence). This CDR3 contains 16 residues. V was trimmed by 9 bases and J by 1 base, leaving 21 bases between them.

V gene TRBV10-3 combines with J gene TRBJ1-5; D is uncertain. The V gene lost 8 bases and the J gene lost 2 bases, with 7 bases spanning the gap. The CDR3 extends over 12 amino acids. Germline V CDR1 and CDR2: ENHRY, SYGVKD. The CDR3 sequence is CAIPRGNQPQHF. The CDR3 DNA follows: TGTGCCATCCCGCGGGGCAATCAGCCCCAGCATTTT.

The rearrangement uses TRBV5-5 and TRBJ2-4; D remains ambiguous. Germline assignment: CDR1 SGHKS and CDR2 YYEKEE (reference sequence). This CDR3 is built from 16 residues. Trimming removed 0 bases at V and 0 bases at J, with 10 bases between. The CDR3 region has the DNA TGTGCCAGCAGCTTGGTCTTGTGGGCAGCCAAAAACATTCAGTACTTC. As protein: CASSLVLWAAKNIQYF.

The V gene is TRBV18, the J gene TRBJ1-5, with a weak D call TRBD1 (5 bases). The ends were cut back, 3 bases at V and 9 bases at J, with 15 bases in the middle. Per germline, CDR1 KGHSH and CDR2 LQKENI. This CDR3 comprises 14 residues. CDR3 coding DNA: TGTGCCAGCTCACCGGACACGGATCGGGTGCCCCAGCATTTT. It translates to CASSPDTDRVPQHF.

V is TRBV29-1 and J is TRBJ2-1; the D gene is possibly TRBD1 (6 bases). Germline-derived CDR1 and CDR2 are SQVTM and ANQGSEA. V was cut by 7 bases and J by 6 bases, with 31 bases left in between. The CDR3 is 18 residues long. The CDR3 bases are TGCAGCGAAAAAAGACAGGTACTGTTGAATTTCATAGCCAATGAGCAGTTCTTC. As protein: CSEKRQVLLNFIANEQFF.

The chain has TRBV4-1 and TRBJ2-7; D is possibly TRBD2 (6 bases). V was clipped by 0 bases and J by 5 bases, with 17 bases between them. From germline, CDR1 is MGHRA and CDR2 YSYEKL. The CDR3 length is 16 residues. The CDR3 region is CASSQDYGSTSHEQYF. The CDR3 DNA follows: TGCGCCAGCAGCCAAGACTACGGGAGCACTTCCCACGAGCAGTACTTC.

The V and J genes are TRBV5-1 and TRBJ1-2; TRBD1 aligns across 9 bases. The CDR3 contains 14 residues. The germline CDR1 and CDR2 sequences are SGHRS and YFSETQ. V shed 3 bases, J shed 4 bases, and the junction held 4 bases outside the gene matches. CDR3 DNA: TGCGCCAGCAGCTCGGGGGACAGGGTCTATGGCTACACCTTC. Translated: CASSSGDRVYGYTF. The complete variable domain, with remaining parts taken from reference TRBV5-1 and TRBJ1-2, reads KAGVTQTPRYLIKTRGQQVTLSCSPISGHRSVSWYQQTPGQGLQFLFEYFSETQRNKGNFPGRFSGRQFSNSRSEMNVSTLELGDSALYLCASSSGDRVYGYTFGSGTRLTVV.

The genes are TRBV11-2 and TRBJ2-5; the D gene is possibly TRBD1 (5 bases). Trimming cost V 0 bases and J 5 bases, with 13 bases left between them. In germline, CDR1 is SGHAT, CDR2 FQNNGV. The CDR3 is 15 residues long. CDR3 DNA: TGTGCCAGCAGCTTAGACAGGGTTCATGGGGAGACCCAGTACTTC. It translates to CASSLDRVHGETQYF.

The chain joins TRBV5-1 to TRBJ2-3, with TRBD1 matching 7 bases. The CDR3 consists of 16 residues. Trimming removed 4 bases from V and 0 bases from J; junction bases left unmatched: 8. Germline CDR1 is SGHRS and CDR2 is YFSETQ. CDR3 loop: CASSRGQRTSTDTQYF. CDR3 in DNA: TGCGCCAGCAGCCGGGGACAGAGGACTAGCACAGATACGCAGTATTTT.

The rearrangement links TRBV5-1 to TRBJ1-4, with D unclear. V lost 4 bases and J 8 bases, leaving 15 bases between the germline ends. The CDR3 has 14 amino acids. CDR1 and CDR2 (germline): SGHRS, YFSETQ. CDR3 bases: TGCGCCAGCAGCCCCCGCTCGGGGAGGGAAAAACTGTTTTTT. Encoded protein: CASSPRSGREKLFF.

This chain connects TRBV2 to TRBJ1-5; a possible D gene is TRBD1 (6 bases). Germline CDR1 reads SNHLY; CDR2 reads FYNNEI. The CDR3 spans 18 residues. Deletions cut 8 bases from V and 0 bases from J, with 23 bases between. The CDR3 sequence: CASVNRSGTPYSNQPQHF. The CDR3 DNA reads TGTGCCAGCGTGAACCGCTCCGGGACACCCTATAGCAATCAGCCCCAGCATTTT.

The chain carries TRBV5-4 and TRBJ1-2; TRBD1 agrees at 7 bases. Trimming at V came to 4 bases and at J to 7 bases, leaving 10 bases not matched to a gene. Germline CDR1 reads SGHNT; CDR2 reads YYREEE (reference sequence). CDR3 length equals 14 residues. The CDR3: CASSLDYRGGGYTF. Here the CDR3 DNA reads TGTGCCAGCAGCCTCGATTACAGGGGAGGTGGCTACACCTTC.

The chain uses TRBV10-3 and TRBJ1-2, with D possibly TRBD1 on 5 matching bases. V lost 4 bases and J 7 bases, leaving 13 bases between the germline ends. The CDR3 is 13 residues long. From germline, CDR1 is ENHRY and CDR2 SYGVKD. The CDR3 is CAISGGVGSGYTF. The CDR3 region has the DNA TGTGCCATCAGTGGGGGGGTGGGGTCTGGCTACACCTTC.

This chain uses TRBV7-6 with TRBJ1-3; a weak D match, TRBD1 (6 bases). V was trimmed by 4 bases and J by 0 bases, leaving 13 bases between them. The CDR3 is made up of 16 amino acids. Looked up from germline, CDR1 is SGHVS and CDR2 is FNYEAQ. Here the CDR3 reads CASSSGPRGSGNTIYF. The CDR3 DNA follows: TGTGCCAGCAGCTCGGGACCCAGGGGCTCTGGAAACACCATATATTTT.

The CDR3 region has the DNA TGCAGCGGTAACAGGGACATCACTGAAGCTTTCTTT. It specifies CSGNRDITEAFF. The chain recombines TRBV29-1 with TRBJ1-1, with D perhaps TRBD1 (6 bases). The V and J ends lost 7 bases and 4 bases respectively, with 13 bases between them. Germline V gene sequence: CDR1 SQVTM, CDR2 ANQGSEA. The CDR3 sequence is 12 residues long.

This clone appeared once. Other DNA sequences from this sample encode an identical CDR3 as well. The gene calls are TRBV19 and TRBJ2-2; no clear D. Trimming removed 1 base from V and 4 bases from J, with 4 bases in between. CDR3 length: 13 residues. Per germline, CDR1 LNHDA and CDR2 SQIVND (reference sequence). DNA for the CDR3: TGTGCCAGTAGTATAGGAGGCACCGGGGAGCTGTTTTTT. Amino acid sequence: CASSIGGTGELFF.

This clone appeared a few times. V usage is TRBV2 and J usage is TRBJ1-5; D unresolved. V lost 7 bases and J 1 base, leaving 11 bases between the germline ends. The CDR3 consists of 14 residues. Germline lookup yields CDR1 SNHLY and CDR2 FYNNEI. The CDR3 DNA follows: TGTGCCAGCACTCCGAGACTGAGCAATCAGCCCCAGCATTTT. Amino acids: CASTPRLSNQPQHF.

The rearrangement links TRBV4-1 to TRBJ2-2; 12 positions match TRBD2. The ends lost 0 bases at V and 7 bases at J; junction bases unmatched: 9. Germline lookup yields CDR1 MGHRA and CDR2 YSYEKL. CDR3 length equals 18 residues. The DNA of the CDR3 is TGCGCCAGCAGCCAAGAGCGACTAGCGGGAGCGCGGGGCGGGGAGCTGTTTTTT. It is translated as CASSQERLAGARGGELFF.

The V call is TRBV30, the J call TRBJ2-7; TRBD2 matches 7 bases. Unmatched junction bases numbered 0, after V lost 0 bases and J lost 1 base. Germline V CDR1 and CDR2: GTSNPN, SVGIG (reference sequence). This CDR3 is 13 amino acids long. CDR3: CAWSVGGSYEQYF. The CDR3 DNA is TGTGCCTGGAGTGTGGGAGGGTCCTACGAGCAGTACTTC.